A single sample is the source of the 23 T cell receptor beta chains below, sequenced in a study of circulating and synovial CD4+ cells in juvenile arthritis (dated by TCRdb to the mid-2010s). The library was built by means of the immunoSEQ multiplex PCR assay. TCRdb's version of the immuneACCESS table is confined to in-frame rearrangements and falls short of the full clone set. An unresolved V gene accounts for under half of the shortfall where checked; the remainder is of unknown origin. This sample comprises more than 2,500 clones, around 90% of them detected only once. Together, the top ten hold roughly 3.5% of the sample. What was sequenced was HLA-DR+ CD4+ T cells from blood. The cell subset or site label corresponds to: circulating pathogenic-like lymphocytes, sorted as HLA-DR+CD14-CD3+CD4+CD25low/- blood T cells. The receptors stem from a human donor with juvenile idiopathic arthritis.

The chain links TRBV28 to TRBJ1-5; TRBD1 is a possible D gene (6 bases). CDR3 length: 15 amino acids. Trimming cost V 7 bases and J 7 bases, with 20 bases left between them. Germline CDR1 is MDHEN and CDR2 is SYDVKM. The CDR3 loop is CASKDGQPERQPQHF. In DNA, the CDR3 is TGTGCCAGCAAGGATGGACAGCCAGAGAGGCAGCCCCAGCATTTT.

The rearrangement links TRBV6-1 to TRBJ2-5; D is ambiguous. V lost 1 base to trimming and J lost 2 bases, with 11 bases between them. The CDR3 spans 15 residues. The germline V gene encodes CDR1 MNHNS and CDR2 SASEGT. The CDR3 loop reads CASSEEFTVQETQYF. CDR3 nucleotides: TGTGCCAGCAGTGAAGAGTTCACAGTGCAAGAGACCCAGTACTTC.

This chain joins TRBV5-1 and TRBJ1-1; tentatively, D is TRBD1 (5 bases). The germline gives CDR1 SGHRS, CDR2 YFSETQ. The CDR3 runs 17 residues. V lost 1 base, J lost 1 base, and 17 bases lay in between. This CDR3 reads CASSLSVMGLGNTEAFF. CDR3 DNA sequence: TGCGCCAGCAGCTTGTCAGTTATGGGGCTGGGGAACACTGAAGCTTTCTTT.

This chain uses TRBV5-4 with TRBJ2-5; TRBD1 matches 7 bases. This CDR3 has 16 residues. The germline gives CDR1 SGHNT, CDR2 YYREEE (reference sequence). Germline trimming cut 4 bases from V and 0 bases from J; bases unmatched to any gene: 9. CDR3 sequence: CASSPETGWNQETQYF. The DNA of the CDR3 is TGTGCCAGCAGCCCGGAGACAGGGTGGAACCAAGAGACCCAGTACTTC.

This sequence joins TRBV19 and TRBJ2-2; 7 bases are shared with TRBD1. V shed 9 bases and J 7 bases; nucleotides not matched to a gene: 8. This CDR3 is built from 13 residues. Germline V CDR1 and CDR2: LNHDA, SQIVND (reference sequence). The CDR3 loop is CASEQGHSGELFF. Here the CDR3 DNA reads TGTGCCAGCGAACAGGGGCATAGCGGGGAGCTGTTTTTT.

The chain is built from TRBV27 and TRBJ2-3, with TRBD1 matching over 8 bases. J was trimmed by 4 bases and V by 3 bases; bases with no gene match: 6. The CDR3 runs to 15 residues. Germline-derived CDR1 and CDR2 are MNHEY and SMNVEV (reference sequence). The CDR3 here is CASSFGQGFSDTQYF. The CDR3 DNA reads as TGTGCCAGCAGTTTCGGACAGGGTTTCTCAGATACGCAGTATTTT.

The CDR3 protein is CASSYSGQSSGNTIYF. The CDR3 region has the DNA TGTGCCAGCAGTTACTCTGGGCAGTCCTCTGGAAACACCATATATTTT. The chain couples TRBV6-5 to TRBJ1-3; D ambiguous. Trimming stripped 0 bases from V and 0 bases from J, with 9 bases between. The CDR3 consists of 16 residues. Germline loops: CDR1 MNHEY, CDR2 SVGAGI.

This clone was observed a single time. The V and J genes are TRBV4-2 and TRBJ2-3, with 10 bases identical to TRBD1. Unmatched junction bases numbered 4, after V lost 4 bases and J lost 0 bases. This CDR3 spans 16 amino acids. CDR1 is LGHNA and CDR2 is YNFKEQ in the germline V gene. CDR3: CASSREGQGSTDTQYF. In DNA, the CDR3 is TGTGCCAGCAGCCGAGAGGGACAGGGGAGCACAGATACGCAGTATTTT.

This chain connects TRBV6-1 to TRBJ2-3; 10 nucleotides align to TRBD2. Germline trimming cut 1 base from V and 6 bases from J; bases unmatched to any gene: 4. The CDR3 extends over 15 amino acids. Germline V lookup: CDR1 MNHNS, CDR2 SASEGT. CDR3 residues: CASSEEAGGPDTQYF. The CDR3 DNA follows: TGTGCCAGCAGTGAAGAAGCGGGGGGGCCCGATACGCAGTATTTT.

V usage is TRBV6-5 and J usage is TRBJ1-2, with D possibly matching TRBD1 (6 bases). Per the germline V gene, CDR1 is MNHEY and CDR2 is SVGAGI. The CDR3 spans 13 residues. The ends were cut back, 4 bases at V and 6 bases at J, with 12 bases in the middle. CDR3 sequence (DNA): TGTGCCAGCAGTTTACAGGGAAGAGATGGCTACACCTTC. This sequence encodes CASSLQGRDGYTF.

V and J are TRBV19 and TRBJ2-5; 7 positions match TRBD2. The CDR3 sequence is 13 residues long. With V trimmed by 5 bases and J by 4 bases, 4 bases remained unmatched. Germline assignment: CDR1 LNHDA and CDR2 SQIVND (reference sequence). Here the CDR3 DNA reads TGTGCCAGTAGTTCGGGGGGACGAGAGACCCAGTACTTC. Protein: CASSSGGRETQYF.

As concerns this clone: The sample carries other DNA sequences with the same CDR3. The CDR3 DNA follows: TGTGCCAGCAGTTTACGCCCCCCCCAGGGTTATAATTCACCCCTCCACTTT. Protein product: CASSLRPPQGYNSPLHF. The gene calls are TRBV27 and TRBJ1-6; a weak D match, TRBD1 (5 bases). Germline CDR1 and CDR2: MNHEY and SMNVEV (reference sequence). The CDR3 runs to 17 residues. Trimming took off 2 bases at V and 4 bases at J, with 15 bases between the two ends.

The rearrangement links TRBV7-9 to TRBJ1-3; D is unclear. The CDR3 totals 13 residues. V was pared by 7 bases and J by 7 bases, with 14 bases between. CDR1 SEHNR and CDR2 FQNEAQ come from the germline V gene (reference sequence). The chain's CDR3 is CASTPALSNTIYF. As DNA, the CDR3 is TGTGCCAGCACCCCCGCGCTAAGCAACACCATATATTTT.

This chain joins TRBV6-6 and TRBJ2-1, with TRBD2 matching over 11 bases. V was clipped by 6 bases and J by 7 bases; unmatched bases: 11. Germline-derived CDR1 and CDR2 are MNHNY and SVGAGI (reference sequence). The CDR3 sequence is 16 residues long. The CDR3: CASSLVIAGGPNEQFF. CDR3 DNA: TGTGCCAGCAGCCTAGTGATAGCGGGAGGGCCAAATGAGCAGTTCTTC.

The J gene is TRBJ2-7, the V gene TRBV5-1; D might be TRBD1 (5 bases). The CDR3 runs to 14 residues. Germline V gene data show CDR1 as SGHRS and CDR2 as YFSETQ. Deletions cut 2 bases from V and 2 bases from J, with 11 bases between. This chain's CDR3 is CASSFRTDTYEQYF. The CDR3, as DNA: TGCGCCAGCAGCTTCCGGACGGACACCTACGAGCAGTACTTC.

The V call is TRBV27, the J call TRBJ2-1, with unresolved D. The CDR3 totals 12 residues. V was clipped by 5 bases and J by 5 bases, with 7 bases between them. Germline CDR1 is MNHEY and CDR2 is SMNVEV (reference sequence). CDR3 sequence reads: CASSTGHNEQFF. The CDR3 region has the DNA TGTGCCAGCAGTACGGGTCACAATGAGCAGTTCTTC.

J is TRBJ1-2 and V is TRBV5-1, with 9 bases lining up with TRBD1. The V gene end was trimmed by 4 bases and the J gene end by 6 bases; junction bases not matched to a gene: 4. The CDR3 totals 13 residues. Germline CDR1 and CDR2: SGHRS and YFSETQ. CDR3 region: CASSGTGIDGYTF. In DNA form, the CDR3 reads TGCGCCAGCAGCGGGACAGGGATAGATGGCTACACCTTC.

V usage is TRBV5-1 and J usage is TRBJ2-7; the match to TRBD1 covers 7 bases. The ends lost 4 bases at V and 5 bases at J; junction bases unmatched: 3. Germline CDR1 reads SGHRS; CDR2 reads YFSETQ. CDR3 size: 12 residues. The CDR3 spells CASSLGQHEQYF. CDR3 bases: TGCGCCAGCAGCCTGGGACAGCACGAGCAGTACTTC.

The chain couples TRBV5-1 to TRBJ2-6, with 10 bases identical to TRBD1. With V trimmed by 3 bases and J by 1 base, 10 bases remained unmatched. Germline CDR1 is SGHRS and CDR2 is YFSETQ. The CDR3 totals 19 residues. In nucleotides, the CDR3 is TGCGCCAGCAGCTCCCCGGCCGGGACAGGGGCATCTGGGGCCAACGTCCTGACTTTC. It codes for CASSSPAGTGASGANVLTF.

This sequence joins TRBV30 and TRBJ1-2; a weak D match, TRBD1 (5 bases). The CDR3 runs 12 residues. The germline V and J ends were trimmed by 3 bases and 4 bases, with 9 bases remaining between them. Germline V gene sequence: CDR1 GTSNPN, CDR2 SVGIG (reference sequence). CDR3 DNA: TGTGCCTGGAGCTCGGGGGTCTATGGCTACACCTTC. Its protein product is CAWSSGVYGYTF.

The rearrangement links TRBV6-1 to TRBJ1-6; TRBD1 is a possible D gene (5 bases). The V end was cut by 1 base, the J end by 13 bases, with 14 bases between. The germline gives CDR1 MNHNS, CDR2 SASEGT. This CDR3 has 14 residues. This CDR3 reads CASSEGVGDSPLHF. DNA of the CDR3: TGTGCCAGCAGTGAAGGGGTAGGGGACTCCCCCCTCCACTTT.

The gene calls are TRBV5-1 and TRBJ2-2; D perhaps matches TRBD1 (5 bases). The CDR3 is made up of 13 amino acids. V was clipped by 5 bases and J by 8 bases, with 13 bases between them. In germline, CDR1 is SGHRS, CDR2 YFSETQ. In nucleotides, the CDR3 is TGCGCCAGCAGAAACAGGTTAACTGGGGAGCTGTTTTTT. Protein: CASRNRLTGELFF.

The CDR3 region is CAWSGDRGGSGYTF. The CDR3 DNA reads as TGTGCCTGGAGTGGGGACAGGGGAGGCTCTGGCTACACCTTC. The genes are TRBV30 and TRBJ1-2; 10 bases match TRBD1. The germline gives CDR1 GTSNPN, CDR2 SVGIG (reference sequence). The ends lost 1 base at V and 7 bases at J; junction bases unmatched: 6. This CDR3 contains 14 residues. The full variable domain, completed using reference TRBV30 and TRBJ1-2, is SQTIHQWPATLVQPVGSPLSLECTVEGTSNPNLYWYRQAAGRGLQLLFYSVGIGQISSEVPQNLSASRPQDRQFILSSKKLLLSDSGFYLCAWSGDRGGSGYTFGSGTRLTVV.